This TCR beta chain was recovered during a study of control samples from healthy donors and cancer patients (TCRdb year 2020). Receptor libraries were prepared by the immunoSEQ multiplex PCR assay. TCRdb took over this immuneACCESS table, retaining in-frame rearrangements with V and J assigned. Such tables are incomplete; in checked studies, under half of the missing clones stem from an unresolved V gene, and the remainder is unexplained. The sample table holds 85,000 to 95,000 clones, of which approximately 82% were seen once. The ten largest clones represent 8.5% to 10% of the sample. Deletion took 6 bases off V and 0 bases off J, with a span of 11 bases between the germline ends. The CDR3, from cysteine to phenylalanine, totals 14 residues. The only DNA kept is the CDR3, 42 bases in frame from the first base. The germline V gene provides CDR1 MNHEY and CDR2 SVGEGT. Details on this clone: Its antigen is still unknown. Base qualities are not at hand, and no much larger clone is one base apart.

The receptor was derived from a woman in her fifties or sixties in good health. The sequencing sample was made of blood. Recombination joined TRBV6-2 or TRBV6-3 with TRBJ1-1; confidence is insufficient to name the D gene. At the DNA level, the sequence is TGTGCCAGCAGCAAAAATAGTATGAACACTGAAGCTTTCTTT. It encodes CASSKNSMNTEAFF.